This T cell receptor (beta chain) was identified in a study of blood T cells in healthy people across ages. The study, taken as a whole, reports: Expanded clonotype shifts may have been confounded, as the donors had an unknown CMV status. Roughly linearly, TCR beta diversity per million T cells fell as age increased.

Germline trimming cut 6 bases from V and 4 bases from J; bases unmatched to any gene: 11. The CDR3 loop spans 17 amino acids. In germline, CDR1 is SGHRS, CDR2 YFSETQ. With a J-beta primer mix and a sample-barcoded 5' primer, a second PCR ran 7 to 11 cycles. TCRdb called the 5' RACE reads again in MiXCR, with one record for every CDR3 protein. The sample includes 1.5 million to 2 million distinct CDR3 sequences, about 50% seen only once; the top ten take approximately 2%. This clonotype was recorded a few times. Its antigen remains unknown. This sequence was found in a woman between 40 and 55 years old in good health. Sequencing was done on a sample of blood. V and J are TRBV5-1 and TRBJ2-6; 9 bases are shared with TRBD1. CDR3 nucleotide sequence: TGCGCCAGCACACTCAACCTACAGGGGGCAGGGGCCAACGTCCTGACTTTC. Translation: CASTLNLQGAGANVLTF.